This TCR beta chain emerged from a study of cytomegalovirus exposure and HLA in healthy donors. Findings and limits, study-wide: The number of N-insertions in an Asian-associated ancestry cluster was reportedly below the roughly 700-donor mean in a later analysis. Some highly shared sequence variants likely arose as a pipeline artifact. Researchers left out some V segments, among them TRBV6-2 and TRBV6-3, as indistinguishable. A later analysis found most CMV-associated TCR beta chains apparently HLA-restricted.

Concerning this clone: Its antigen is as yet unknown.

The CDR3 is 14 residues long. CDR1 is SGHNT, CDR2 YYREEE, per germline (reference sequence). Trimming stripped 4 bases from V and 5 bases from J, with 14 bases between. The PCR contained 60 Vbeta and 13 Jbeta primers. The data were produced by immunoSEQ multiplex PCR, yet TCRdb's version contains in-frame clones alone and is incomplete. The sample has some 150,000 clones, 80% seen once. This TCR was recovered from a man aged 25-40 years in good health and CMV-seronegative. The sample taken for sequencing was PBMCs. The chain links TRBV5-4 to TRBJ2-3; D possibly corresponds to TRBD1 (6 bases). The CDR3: CASSTRGGRDTQYF. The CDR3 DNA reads TGTGCCAGCAGCACCAGGGGTGGGAGAGATACGCAGTATTTT.